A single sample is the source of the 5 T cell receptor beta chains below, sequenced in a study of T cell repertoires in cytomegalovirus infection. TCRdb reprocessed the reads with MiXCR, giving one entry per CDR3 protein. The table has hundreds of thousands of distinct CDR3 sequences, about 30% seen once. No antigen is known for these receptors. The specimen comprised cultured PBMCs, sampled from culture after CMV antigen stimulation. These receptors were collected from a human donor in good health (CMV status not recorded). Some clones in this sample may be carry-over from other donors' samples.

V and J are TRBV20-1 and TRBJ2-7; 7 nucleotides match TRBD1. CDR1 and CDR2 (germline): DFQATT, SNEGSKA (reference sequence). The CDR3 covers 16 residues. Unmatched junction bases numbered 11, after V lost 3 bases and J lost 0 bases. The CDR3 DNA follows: TGCAGTGCTAGTGCCTCGACAGGGCCGAGCTCCTACGAGCAGTACTTC. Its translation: CSASASTGPSSYEQYF.

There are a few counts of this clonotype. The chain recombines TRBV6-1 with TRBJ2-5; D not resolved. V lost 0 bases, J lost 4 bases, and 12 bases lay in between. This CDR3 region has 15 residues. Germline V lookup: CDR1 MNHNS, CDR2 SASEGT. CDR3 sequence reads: CASSEALRDPETQYF. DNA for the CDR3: TGTGCCAGCAGTGAAGCGCTTCGAGACCCAGAGACCCAGTACTTC.

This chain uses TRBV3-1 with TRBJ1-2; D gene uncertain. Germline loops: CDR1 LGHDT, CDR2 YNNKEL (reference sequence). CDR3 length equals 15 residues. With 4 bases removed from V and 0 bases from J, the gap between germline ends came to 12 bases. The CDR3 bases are TGTGCCAGCAGCCGGGAAGGGTCTGCTAACTATGGCTACACCTTC. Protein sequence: CASSREGSANYGYTF. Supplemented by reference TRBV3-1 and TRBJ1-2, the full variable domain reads DTAVSQTPKYLVTQMGNDKSIKCEQNLGHDTMYWYKQDSKKFLKIMFSYNNKELIINETVPNRFSPKSPDKAHLNLHINSLELGDSAVYFCASSREGSANYGYTFGSGTRLTVV.

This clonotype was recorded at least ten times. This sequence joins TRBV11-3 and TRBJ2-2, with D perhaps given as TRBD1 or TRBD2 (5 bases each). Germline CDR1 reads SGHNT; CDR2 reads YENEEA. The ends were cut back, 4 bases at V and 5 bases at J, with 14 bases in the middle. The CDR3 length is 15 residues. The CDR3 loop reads CASSYGAPGTGELFF. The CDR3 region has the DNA TGTGCCAGCAGCTACGGGGCCCCAGGGACCGGGGAGCTGTTTTTT.

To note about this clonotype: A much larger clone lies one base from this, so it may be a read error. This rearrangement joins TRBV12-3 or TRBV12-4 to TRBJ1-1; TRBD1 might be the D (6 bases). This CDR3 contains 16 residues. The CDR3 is CASSSWEWGWDTEVFF. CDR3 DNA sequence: TGTGCCAGCAGTTCCTGGGAGTGGGGCTGGGACACTGAAGTTTTCTTT.